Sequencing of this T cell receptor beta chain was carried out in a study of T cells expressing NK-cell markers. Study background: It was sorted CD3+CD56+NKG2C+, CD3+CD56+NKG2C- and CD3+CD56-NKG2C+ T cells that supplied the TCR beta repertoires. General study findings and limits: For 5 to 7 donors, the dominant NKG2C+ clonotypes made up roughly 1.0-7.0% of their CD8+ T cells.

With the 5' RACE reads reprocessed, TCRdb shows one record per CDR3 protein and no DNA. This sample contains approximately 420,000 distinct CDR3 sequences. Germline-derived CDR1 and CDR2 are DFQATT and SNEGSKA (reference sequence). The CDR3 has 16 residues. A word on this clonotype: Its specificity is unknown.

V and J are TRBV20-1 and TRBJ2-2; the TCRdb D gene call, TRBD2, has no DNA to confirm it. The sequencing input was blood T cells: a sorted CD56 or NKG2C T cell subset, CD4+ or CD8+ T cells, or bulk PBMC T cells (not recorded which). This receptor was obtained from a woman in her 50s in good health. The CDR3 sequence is CSARNGLAEPDGELFF.